The 26 T cell receptor beta chains below all came from one sample that was sequenced in a study of TIL therapy for anti-PD-1-resistant metastatic lung cancer. Specified time point: pre-treatment sample, taken before nivolumab and TIL therapy. The libraries were made with immunoSEQ v3. Profiling relied on immunoSEQ multiplex PCR, and the TCRdb table lists in-frame clones only, not all of them. The sample holds 50,000 to 60,000 clones; 75% to 85% are singletons and the top ten take less than 3.5%. This sample comprised blood, obtained at baseline. These receptors all come from a person aged 25-85 years with non-small cell lung cancer.

The chain links TRBV6-1 to TRBJ2-5; D is undetermined. Germline V lookup: CDR1 MNHNS, CDR2 SASEGT. This CDR3 has 13 amino acids. V lost 3 bases, J lost 3 bases, and 8 bases lay in between. The CDR3 DNA sequence: TGTGCCAGCAGTGAGAACAGCAAAGAGACCCAGTACTTC. As protein: CASSENSKETQYF.

Comment on this clone: Germline and junction disagree at one end, which may indicate a read error. J is TRBJ2-7 and V is TRBV7-2, with 8 bases aligning to TRBD2. CDR1 is SGHTA and CDR2 is FQGNSA in the germline V gene. This CDR3 spans 14 amino acids. CDR3 residues: CASSLYARGASLCF. In DNA, the CDR3 is TGTGCCAGCAGCTTATATGCGCGGGGGGCCTCCCTGTGCTTC.

The chain uses TRBV18 and TRBJ2-3; TRBD1 matches at 11 bases. Trimming took 3 bases from V and 4 from J; bases not matched to a gene: 3. From germline, CDR1 is KGHSH and CDR2 LQKENI. The CDR3 spans 15 residues. CDR3 residues: CASSPGQGGPDTQYF. For the CDR3, the DNA is TGTGCCAGCTCACCGGGACAGGGGGGGCCAGATACGCAGTATTTT.

The rearrangement uses TRBV18 and TRBJ2-3, with 10 nucleotides matching TRBD2. This CDR3 contains 17 residues. Germline CDR1 reads KGHSH; CDR2 reads LQKENI. Germline trimming cut 5 bases from V and 6 bases from J; bases unmatched to any gene: 14. The CDR3 sequence is CASSSPSRAGGPDTQYF. The CDR3 DNA reads TGTGCCAGCTCATCCCCCTCGAGAGCGGGGGGGCCCGATACGCAGTATTTT.

The rearrangement joins TRBV9 to TRBJ2-7; D tentatively reads TRBD1 or TRBD2 (6 bases each). The V gene's germline CDR1 is SGDLS and CDR2 YYNGEE. Trimming cost V 0 bases and J 7 bases, with 14 bases left between them. The CDR3 consists of 14 residues. CDR3 sequence (DNA): TGTGCCAGCAGCGTAGGGGCCGGGGGCGGGGAGCAGTACTTC. This encodes CASSVGAGGGEQYF.

CDR3 residues: CASSSWTGGGTDTQYF. Written as DNA, the CDR3 is TGTGCCAGCAGCTCCTGGACAGGGGGGGGCACAGATACGCAGTATTTT. V usage is TRBV5-4 and J usage is TRBJ2-3; 10 bases are a match to TRBD1. This CDR3 region has 16 residues. Germline values: CDR1 SGHNT, CDR2 YYREEE (reference sequence). V lost 3 bases and J lost 1; bases outside the gene matches: 5.

This clone was picked up one time. The chain uses TRBV3-1 (or the pseudogene TRBV3-2) and TRBJ2-7; the match to TRBD1 covers 8 bases. The J segment lost 2 bases and the V segment lost 3 bases, leaving 3 bases of the junction unmatched. The CDR3 totals 14 residues. CDR1 and CDR2 (germline): LGHDT, YNNKEL (reference sequence). The CDR3 coding sequence is TGTGCCAGCAGCCATGGACAGGGACCCTACGAGCAGTACTTC. Translating gives CASSHGQGPYEQYF.

The genes are TRBV6-5 and TRBJ2-7; D gene uncertain. CDR3 size: 11 residues. CDR1 is MNHEY and CDR2 is SVGAGI in the germline V gene. The V gene lost 1 base and the J gene lost 5 bases, with 3 bases spanning the gap. CDR3 protein: CASSYFNEQYF. CDR3 nucleotide sequence: TGTGCCAGCAGTTACTTCAACGAGCAGTACTTC.

This clone was counted between two and nine times. The chain has TRBV28 and TRBJ1-5; 9 bases align to TRBD1. There are 13 residues in the CDR3. Germline V gene data show CDR1 as MDHEN and CDR2 as SYDVKM. With V trimmed by 8 bases and J by 8 bases, 7 bases remained unmatched. CDR3: CASWTGDPKPQHF. CDR3 DNA: TGTGCCAGCTGGACAGGGGACCCAAAGCCCCAGCATTTT.

A single count supports this clone. V gene TRBV7-9 combines with J gene TRBJ2-3, with D unclear. The CDR3 extends over 13 amino acids. V lost 1 base and J 2 bases, leaving 4 bases between the germline ends. Germline V gene sequence: CDR1 SEHNR, CDR2 FQNEAQ (reference sequence). The CDR3 nucleotides read TGTGCCAGCAGCTTAGGTGTCACAGATACGCAGTATTTT. It specifies CASSLGVTDTQYF.

V and J are TRBV19 and TRBJ2-6, with D maybe TRBD1 (6 bases). The CDR3 covers 19 residues. The germline V and J ends were trimmed by 7 bases and 2 bases, with 24 bases remaining between them. The V gene's germline CDR1 is LNHDA and CDR2 SQIVND (reference sequence). This CDR3 is CASNTPGGGQKAGANVLTF. CDR3 nucleotides: TGTGCCAGTAACACCCCGGGTGGGGGACAAAAAGCTGGGGCCAACGTCCTGACTTTC.

The rearrangement joins TRBV2 to TRBJ1-2, with D possibly TRBD1 on 5 matching bases. Germline CDR1 SNHLY, CDR2 FYNNEI. The germline V and J ends were trimmed by 6 bases and 8 bases, with 13 bases remaining between them. This CDR3 is built from 12 residues. DNA of the CDR3: TGTGCCAGCAGACTCAGGGAGGACGGCTACACCTTC. As protein: CASRLREDGYTF.

This clone occurred a few times. The chain is built from TRBV7-9 and TRBJ1-1; unclear D gene. Trimming stripped 4 bases from V and 3 bases from J, with 24 bases between. The CDR3 has 18 residues. Germline lookup yields CDR1 SEHNR and CDR2 FQNEAQ (reference sequence). CDR3 protein: CASSSSSPTHRRDTEAFF. CDR3 in DNA: TGTGCCAGCAGCTCCTCATCTCCGACCCACCGGCGGGACACTGAAGCTTTCTTT.

V usage is TRBV2 and J usage is TRBJ2-7; 10 bases fit TRBD1. The CDR3 extends over 14 amino acids. CDR1 and CDR2 (germline): SNHLY, FYNNEI. V was pared by 4 bases and J by 1 base, with 1 base of the junction left unmatched. The CDR3 DNA sequence: TGTGCCAGCAGTGGACAGGGGGCGTCCTACGAGCAGTACTTC. Protein product: CASSGQGASYEQYF. Full variable domain (missing parts from reference TRBV2 and TRBJ2-7): EPEVTQTPSHQVTQMGQEVILRCVPISNHLYFYWYRQILGQKVEFLVSFYNNEISEKSEIFDDQFSVERPDGSNFTLKIRSTKLEDSAMYFCASSGQGASYEQYFGPGTRLTVT.

This chain joins TRBV6-5 and TRBJ2-7; D could derive from TRBD1 or TRBD2 (6 bases each). The V end lost 6 bases, the J end lost 7 bases, and 16 bases lay between the germline ends. Germline values: CDR1 MNHEY, CDR2 SVGAGI. The CDR3 is 13 amino acids. CDR3 loop: CASRAGEVGEQYF. The CDR3 DNA is TGTGCCAGCAGAGCAGGGGAGGTAGGTGAGCAGTACTTC.

CDR3 nucleotide sequence: TGCGCCAGCAGTGAACTGGGCGAGAACACCGGGGAGCTGTTTTTT. Translation gives CASSELGENTGELFF. The V gene is TRBV10-2, the J gene TRBJ2-2; D uncertain. This CDR3 spans 15 amino acids. Between the trimmed V and J ends, which lost 3 bases and 1 base, there was a span of 9 bases. The germline gives CDR1 WSHSY, CDR2 SAAADI.

This clone turned up a few times. This chain uses TRBV19 with TRBJ1-5, with D unresolved. This CDR3 comprises 12 residues. Between the trimmed V and J ends, which lost 3 bases and 7 bases, there was a span of 7 bases. Germline V gene data show CDR1 as LNHDA and CDR2 as SQIVND (reference sequence). DNA for the CDR3: TGTGCCAGTAGTATCCTAGACCAGCCCCAGCATTTT. Protein product: CASSILDQPQHF.

In DNA form, the CDR3 reads TGCGCCAGCAGCTTGGGGACAGGGTTTGAGTATGGCTACACCTTC. Translation gives CASSLGTGFEYGYTF. The V and J genes are TRBV5-1 and TRBJ1-2, with 8 bases aligning to TRBD1. This CDR3 contains 15 residues. V gave up 0 bases and J gave up 5 bases; unmatched junction bases: 6. Germline values: CDR1 SGHRS, CDR2 YFSETQ.

The V gene is TRBV6-5, the J gene TRBJ2-2; D unclear. In germline, CDR1 is MNHEY, CDR2 SVGAGI. The CDR3 runs to 10 residues. V was shortened by 8 bases and J by 5 bases, with 3 bases between the two germline ends. The CDR3 DNA is TGTGCCAGCGGGACCGGGGAGCTGTTTTTT. This codes for CASGTGELFF.

The CDR3 protein is CASRGGGPYNEQFF. The DNA of the CDR3 is TGTGCCAGCAGGGGCGGGGGCCCCTACAATGAGCAGTTCTTC. The V gene is TRBV7-3, the J gene TRBJ2-1; a possible D gene is TRBD2 (7 bases). This CDR3 spans 14 amino acids. Germline-derived CDR1 and CDR2 are SGHTA and FQGTGA. Trimming left V 6 bases short and J 2 bases short, with 11 bases between.

The chain joins TRBV7-8 to TRBJ2-6, with TRBD1 matching 8 bases. With 6 bases clipped from V and 4 bases from J, the junction kept 26 bases outside the gene matches. In germline, CDR1 is SGHVS, CDR2 FQNEAQ. CDR3 size: 22 residues. In DNA form, the CDR3 reads TGTGCCAGCAGGGTCGGCGGGATTGGCCACCCACAGGGGGTGAGGGGGGCCAACGTCCTGACTTTC. Translating gives CASRVGGIGHPQGVRGANVLTF.

The chain employs TRBV6-6 and TRBJ2-4; the match to TRBD1 covers 9 bases. Germline CDR1 MNHNY, CDR2 SVGAGI (reference sequence). The CDR3 sequence is 14 residues long. V lost 2 bases and J lost 8; bases outside the gene matches: 4. CDR3 region: CASSYGTGPDIQYF. The CDR3 DNA is TGTGCCAGCAGTTACGGGACAGGGCCGGACATTCAGTACTTC.

The chain carries TRBV30 and TRBJ1-1; D unclear. This CDR3 comprises 14 residues. The V end was cut by 2 bases, the J end by 1 base, with 11 bases between. The germline CDR1 and CDR2 sequences are GTSNPN and SVGIG (reference sequence). The DNA for the CDR3 is TGTGCCTGGAGTCCACCGGGGAAGAACACTGAAGCTTTCTTT. Translation gives CAWSPPGKNTEAFF.

The V and J genes are TRBV7-2 and TRBJ2-7; TRBD2 matches at 7 bases. The CDR3 is made up of 16 amino acids. Germline lookup yields CDR1 SGHTA and CDR2 FQGNSA. Trimming at V came to 5 bases and at J to 0 bases, leaving 10 bases not matched to a gene. CDR3 region: CASSPTGGIPSYEQYF. The CDR3 DNA reads as TGTGCCAGCAGCCCCACCGGGGGGATCCCCTCCTACGAGCAGTACTTC. The full variable domain, with the rest looked up from reference TRBV7-2 and TRBJ2-7, is GAGVSQSPSNKVTEKGKDVELRCDPISGHTALYWYRQSLGQGLEFLIYFQGNSAPDKSGLPSDRFSAERTGGSVSTLTIQRTQQEDSAVYLCASSPTGGIPSYEQYFGPGTRLTVT.

This chain links TRBV11-2 with TRBJ2-2, with 8 nucleotides matching TRBD2. The germline V gene encodes CDR1 SGHAT and CDR2 FQNNGV. J lost 6 bases, V lost 5 bases, and 8 bases had no gene match. The CDR3 is 15 amino acids. CDR3 sequence: CASSPRGGLPGELFF. The CDR3 region has the DNA TGTGCCAGCAGCCCCCGGGGGGGGCTACCCGGGGAGCTGTTTTTT.

This chain joins TRBV4-2 and TRBJ2-7, with D unresolved. V lost 5 bases and J 4 bases, leaving 12 bases between the germline ends. The CDR3 has 13 amino acids. Germline CDR1 and CDR2: LGHNA and YNFKEQ. The CDR3 is CASSGRLEYEQYF. The CDR3 DNA follows: TGTGCCAGCAGCGGCCGCCTTGAGTACGAGCAGTACTTC.